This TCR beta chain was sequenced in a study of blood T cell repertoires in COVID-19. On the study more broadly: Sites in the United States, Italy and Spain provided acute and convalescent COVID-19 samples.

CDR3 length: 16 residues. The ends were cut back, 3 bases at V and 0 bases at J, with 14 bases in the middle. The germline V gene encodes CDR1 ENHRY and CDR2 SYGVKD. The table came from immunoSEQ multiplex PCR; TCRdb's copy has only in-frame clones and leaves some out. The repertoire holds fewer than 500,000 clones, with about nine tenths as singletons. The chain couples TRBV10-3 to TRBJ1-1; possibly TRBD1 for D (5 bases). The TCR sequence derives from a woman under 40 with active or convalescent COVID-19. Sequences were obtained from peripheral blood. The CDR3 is CAISDSDKTMNTEAFF. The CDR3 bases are TGTGCCATCAGTGATTCGGACAAGACAATGAACACTGAAGCTTTCTTT.